The 4 T cell receptor beta chains in this list originate from one sample, sequenced in a study of CD8 T cells in Susac syndrome. cDNA came from about 0.46 to 1 ug RNA primed by random hexamers. TCRdb used MiXCR to reprocess the immunoSEQ multiplex PCR reads, holding one entry per CDR3 protein. Found here are under 80,000 distinct CDR3 sequences, less than 95% of them singletons; the top ten hold around 0.4%. The sequenced material came from CD8+ T cells from PBMCs. The receptor set was obtained from a human donor with multiple sclerosis.

V is TRBV7-2 and J is TRBJ2-3, with TRBD2 matching over 9 bases. Per the germline V gene, CDR1 is SGHTA and CDR2 is FQGNSA. The CDR3 consists of 16 residues. Trimming at V came to 8 bases and at J to 2 bases, leaving 11 bases not matched to a gene. The CDR3 DNA reads TGTGCCAGCGGGCCTCTAGCGGGGCCCCCCACAGATACGCAGTATTTT. It encodes CASGPLAGPPTDTQYF.

V and J are TRBV11-1 and TRBJ1-2, with D perhaps TRBD1 (6 bases). V was shortened by 5 bases and J by 4 bases, with 17 bases between the two germline ends. There are 15 residues in the CDR3. CDR1 and CDR2 from the germline V gene are SGHAT and FQDESV (reference sequence). DNA for the CDR3: TGTGCCAGCAGCACGGACAGACTCCCTACCTATGGCTACACCTTC. It specifies CASSTDRLPTYGYTF.

The chain couples TRBV14 to TRBJ2-7, with D uncertain. The germline CDR1 and CDR2 sequences are SGHDN and FVKESK. Trimming left V 0 bases short and J 0 bases short, with 12 bases between. The CDR3 consists of 16 residues. The CDR3 region has the DNA TGTGCCAGCAGCCAAGAATCTCTCTTCAGCTCCTACGAGCAGTACTTC. It codes for CASSQESLFSSYEQYF.

V and J are TRBV6-5 and TRBJ1-2; 7 bases map to TRBD1. The junction had 12 bases not matched to a gene; V was cut back by 7 bases and J by 4 bases. Germline V gene sequence: CDR1 MNHEY, CDR2 SVGAGI. CDR3 size: 15 residues. In DNA, the CDR3 is TGTGCCAGCACCACTCGACAGGGTCTCCCCTATGGCTACACCTTC. Encoded protein: CASTTRQGLPYGYTF.